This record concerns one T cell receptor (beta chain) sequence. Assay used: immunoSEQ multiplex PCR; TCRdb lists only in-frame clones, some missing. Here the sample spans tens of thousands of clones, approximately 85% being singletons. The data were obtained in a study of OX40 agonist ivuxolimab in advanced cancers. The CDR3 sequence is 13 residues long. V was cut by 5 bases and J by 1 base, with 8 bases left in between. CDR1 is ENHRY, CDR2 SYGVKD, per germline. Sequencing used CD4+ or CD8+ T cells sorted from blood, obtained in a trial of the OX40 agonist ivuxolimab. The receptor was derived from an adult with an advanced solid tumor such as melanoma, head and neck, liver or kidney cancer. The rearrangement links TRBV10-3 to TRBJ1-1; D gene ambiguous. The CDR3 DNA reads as TGTGCCATCAGTCTCGCCCCGAACACTGAAGCTTTCTTT. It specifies CAISLAPNTEAFF.